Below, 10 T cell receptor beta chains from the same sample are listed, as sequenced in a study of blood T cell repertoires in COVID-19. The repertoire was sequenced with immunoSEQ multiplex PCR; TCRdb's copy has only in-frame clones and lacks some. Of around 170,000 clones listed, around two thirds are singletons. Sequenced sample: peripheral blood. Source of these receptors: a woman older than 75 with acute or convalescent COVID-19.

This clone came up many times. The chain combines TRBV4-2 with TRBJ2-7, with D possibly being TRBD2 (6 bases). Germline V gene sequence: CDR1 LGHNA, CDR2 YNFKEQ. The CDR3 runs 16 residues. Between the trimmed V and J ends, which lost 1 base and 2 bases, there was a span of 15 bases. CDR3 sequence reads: CASSQGREANTYEQYF. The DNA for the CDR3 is TGTGCCAGCAGCCAAGGGCGGGAAGCGAACACCTACGAGCAGTACTTC.

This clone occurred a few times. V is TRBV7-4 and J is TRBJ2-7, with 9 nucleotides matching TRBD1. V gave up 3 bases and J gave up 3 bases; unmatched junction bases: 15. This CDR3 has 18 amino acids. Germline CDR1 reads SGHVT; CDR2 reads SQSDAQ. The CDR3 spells CASSLGDRVCGENYEQYF. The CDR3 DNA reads TGTGCCAGCAGCTTGGGGGACAGGGTTTGTGGTGAGAACTACGAGCAGTACTTC.

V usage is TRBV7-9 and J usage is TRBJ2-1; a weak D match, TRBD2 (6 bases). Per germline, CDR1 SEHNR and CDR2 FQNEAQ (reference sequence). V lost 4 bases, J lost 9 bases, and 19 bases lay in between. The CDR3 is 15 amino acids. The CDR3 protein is CASSWDGSFRFEQFF. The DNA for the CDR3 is TGTGCCAGCAGCTGGGACGGGAGTTTTAGGTTTGAGCAGTTCTTC.

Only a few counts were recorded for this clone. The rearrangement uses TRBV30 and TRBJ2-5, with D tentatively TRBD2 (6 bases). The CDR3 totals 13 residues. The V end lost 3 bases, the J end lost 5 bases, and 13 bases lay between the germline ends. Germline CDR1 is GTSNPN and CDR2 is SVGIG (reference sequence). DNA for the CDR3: TGTGCCTGGAGCCAGCGGGTCAGGGAGACCCAGTACTTC. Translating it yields CAWSQRVRETQYF.

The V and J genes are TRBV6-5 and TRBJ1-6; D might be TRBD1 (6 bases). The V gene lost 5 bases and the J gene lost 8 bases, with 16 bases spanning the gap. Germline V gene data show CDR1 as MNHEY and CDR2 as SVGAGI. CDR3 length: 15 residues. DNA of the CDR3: TGTGCCAGCAGTCCGAGGACAGATAGCTATTCACCCCTCCACTTT. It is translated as CASSPRTDSYSPLHF.

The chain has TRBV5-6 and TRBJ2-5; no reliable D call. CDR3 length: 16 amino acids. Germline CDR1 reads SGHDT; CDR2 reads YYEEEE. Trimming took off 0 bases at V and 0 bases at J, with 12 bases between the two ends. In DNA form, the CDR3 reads TGTGCCAGCAGCTTGGAACCTACACAGTACCAAGAGACCCAGTACTTC. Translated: CASSLEPTQYQETQYF. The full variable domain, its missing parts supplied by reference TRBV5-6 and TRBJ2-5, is DAGVTQSPTHLIKTRGQQVTLRCSPKSGHDTVSWYQQALGQGPQFIFQYYEEEERQRGNFPDRFSGHQFPNYSSELNVNALLLGDSALYLCASSLEPTQYQETQYFGPGTRLLVL.

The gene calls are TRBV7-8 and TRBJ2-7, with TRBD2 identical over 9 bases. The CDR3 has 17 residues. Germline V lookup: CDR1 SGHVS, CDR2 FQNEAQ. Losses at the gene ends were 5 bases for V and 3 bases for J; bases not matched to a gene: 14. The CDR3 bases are TGTGCCAGCAGCCCCAGGCCCAGGACTAGCGAGAACTACGAGCAGTACTTC. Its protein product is CASSPRPRTSENYEQYF.

CDR3 region: CASSGAWGLGSNEKLFF. The CDR3, as DNA: TGTGCCAGCAGTGGGGCATGGGGGCTCGGATCTAATGAAAAACTGTTTTTT. This chain uses TRBV25-1 with TRBJ1-4; D possibly corresponds to TRBD1 (6 bases). CDR3 size: 17 residues. Germline V CDR1 and CDR2: MGHDK, SYGVNS. The V gene lost 4 bases and the J gene lost 3 bases, with 18 bases spanning the gap.

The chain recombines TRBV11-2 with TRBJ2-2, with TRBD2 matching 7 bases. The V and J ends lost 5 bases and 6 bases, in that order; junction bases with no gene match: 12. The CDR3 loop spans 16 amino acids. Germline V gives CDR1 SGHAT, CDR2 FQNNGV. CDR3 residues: CASSPFSSGAPGELFF. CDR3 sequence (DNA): TGTGCCAGCAGCCCCTTTTCCAGCGGGGCCCCCGGGGAGCTGTTTTTT.

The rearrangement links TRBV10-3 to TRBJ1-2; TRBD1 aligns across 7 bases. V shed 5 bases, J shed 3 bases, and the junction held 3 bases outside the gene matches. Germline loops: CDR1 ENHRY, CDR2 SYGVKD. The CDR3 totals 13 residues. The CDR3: CAISRQGDYGYTF. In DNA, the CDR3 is TGTGCCATCAGTAGACAGGGCGACTATGGCTACACCTTC.